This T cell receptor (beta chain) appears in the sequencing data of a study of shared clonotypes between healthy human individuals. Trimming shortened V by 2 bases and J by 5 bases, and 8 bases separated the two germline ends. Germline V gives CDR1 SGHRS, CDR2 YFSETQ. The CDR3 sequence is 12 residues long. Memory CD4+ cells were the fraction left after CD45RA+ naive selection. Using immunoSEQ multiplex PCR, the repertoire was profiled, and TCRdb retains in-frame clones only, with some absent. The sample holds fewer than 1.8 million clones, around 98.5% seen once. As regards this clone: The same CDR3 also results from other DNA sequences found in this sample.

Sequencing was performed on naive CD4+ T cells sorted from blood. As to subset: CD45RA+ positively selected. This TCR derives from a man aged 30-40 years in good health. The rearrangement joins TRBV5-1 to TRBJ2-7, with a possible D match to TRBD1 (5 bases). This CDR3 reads CASSLGRDEQYF. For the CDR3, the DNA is TGCGCCAGCAGCTTAGGCAGGGACGAGCAGTACTTC. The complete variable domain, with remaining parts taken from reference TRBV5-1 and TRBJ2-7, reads KAGVTQTPRYLIKTRGQQVTLSCSPISGHRSVSWYQQTPGQGLQFLFEYFSETQRNKGNFPGRFSGRQFSNSRSEMNVSTLELGDSALYLCASSLGRDEQYFGPGTRLTVT.